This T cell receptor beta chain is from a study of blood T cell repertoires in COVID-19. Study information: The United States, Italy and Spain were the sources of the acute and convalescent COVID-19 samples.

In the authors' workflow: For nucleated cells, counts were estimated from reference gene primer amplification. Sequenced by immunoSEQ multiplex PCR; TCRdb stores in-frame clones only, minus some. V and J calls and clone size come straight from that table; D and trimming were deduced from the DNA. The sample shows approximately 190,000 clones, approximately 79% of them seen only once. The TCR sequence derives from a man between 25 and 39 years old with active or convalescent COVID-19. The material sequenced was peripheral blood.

CDR3 nucleotides: TGTGCCAGCAGGGGACAGGGGGGGACCCAGTACTTC. As protein: CASRGQGGTQYF. This sequence joins TRBV6-5 and TRBJ2-5; 11 nucleotides agree with TRBD1. Germline V CDR1 and CDR2: MNHEY, SVGAGI. The CDR3 runs 12 residues. Trimming at V came to 6 bases and at J to 7 bases, leaving 1 base not matched to a gene.